This is a list of T cell receptor beta chains from one sample in a study of T cell responses to AZD1222 COVID-19 vaccine. The table came from immunoSEQ multiplex PCR; TCRdb's copy has only in-frame clones and leaves some out. The data contain 100,000 to 150,000 clones, roughly 91% of them singletons. This specimen was peripheral blood, taken on day 0 of MenACWY control vaccination. These receptor sequences come from an adult in good health. Both conserved end residues are part of each CDR3. The D gene is left open where the match is weak. Rows give clone size only sometimes, using once, few, many, or a class for an expanded clone.

J gene: TRBJ1-2; V gene: TRBV5-1; clone size: .; CDR3 length: 14; D gene: .; CDR3 DNA: TGCGCCAGCAGCTTCAGGGAGGGTAACTATGGCTACACCTTC; CDR3 protein: CASSFREGNYGYTF
J gene: TRBJ2-7; V gene: TRBV7-3; clone size: .; CDR3 length: 15; D gene: .; CDR3 DNA: TGTGCCAGCAGCCGTTCTGCGGGGAGCTCCTACGAGCAGTACTTC; CDR3 protein: CASSRSAGSSYEQYF
J gene: TRBJ1-5; V gene: TRBV6-2/TRBV6-3; clone size: once; CDR3 length: 15; D gene: .; CDR3 DNA: TGTGCCAGCAGGTACAGGGACATAAGCAATCAGCCCCAGCATTTT; CDR3 protein: CASRYRDISNQPQHF
J gene: TRBJ2-2; V gene: TRBV11-3; clone size: .; CDR3 length: 16; D gene: TRBD2; CDR3 DNA: TGTGCCAGCAGCTTAGTGGGCGGGAGATGGACCGGGGAGCTGTTTTTT; CDR3 protein: CASSLVGGRWTGELFF
J gene: TRBJ1-2; V gene: TRBV19; clone size: .; CDR3 length: 13; D gene: TRBD1; CDR3 DNA: TGTGCCACTGACCTGGACAGGGTGTATGGCTACACCTTC; CDR3 protein: CATDLDRVYGYTF
J gene: TRBJ2-1; V gene: TRBV15; clone size: .; CDR3 length: 12; D gene: .; CDR3 DNA: TGTGCCACCAGCAGAGATATGGGGTGGCAGTTCTTC; CDR3 protein: CATSRDMGWQFF
J gene: TRBJ2-2; V gene: TRBV12-3/TRBV12-4; clone size: .; CDR3 length: 12; D gene: .; CDR3 DNA: TGTGCCAGCAGTTGGGGGGCCGGGGAGCTGTTTTTT; CDR3 protein: CASSWGAGELFF
J gene: TRBJ2-7; V gene: TRBV2; clone size: once; CDR3 length: 15; D gene: TRBD1; CDR3 DNA: TGTGCCAGCAGGGTTGGGACAGGGGGCGGCCACGAGCAGTACTTC; CDR3 protein: CASRVGTGGGHEQYF
J gene: TRBJ2-1; V gene: TRBV10-3; clone size: .; CDR3 length: 15; D gene: TRBD2; CDR3 DNA: TGTGCCAGTAAGAGGGGCGGGAGCGAGGACAATGAGCAGTTCTTC; CDR3 protein: CASKRGGSEDNEQFF
J gene: TRBJ2-5; V gene: TRBV24-1; clone size: .; CDR3 length: 15; D gene: .; CDR3 DNA: TGTGCCACCAGTGATTCGAGCGGGCAGCGCGGGACCCAGTACTTC; CDR3 protein: CATSDSSGQRGTQYF
J gene: TRBJ1-6; V gene: TRBV7-2; clone size: .; CDR3 length: 17; D gene: .; CDR3 DNA: TGTGCCAGCAGCCTTAAAGGACAGAGCTCCTATAATTCACCCCTCCACTTT; CDR3 protein: CASSLKGQSSYNSPLHF
J gene: TRBJ2-1; V gene: TRBV10-1; clone size: .; CDR3 length: 15; D gene: TRBD2; CDR3 DNA: TGCGCCAGCAAAACTAGCGGGGGAGGGGACAATGAGCAGTTCTTC; CDR3 protein: CASKTSGGGDNEQFF
J gene: TRBJ1-4; V gene: TRBV11-3; clone size: once; CDR3 length: 14; D gene: .; CDR3 DNA: TGTGCCAGCAGCGCCTCAGTCTCAAATGAAAAACTGTTTTTT; CDR3 protein: CASSASVSNEKLFF
J gene: TRBJ2-1; V gene: TRBV12-2; clone size: .; CDR3 length: 14; D gene: .; CDR3 DNA: TGTGCAAGTCGCTTACCCTTGGCTATCTATGAGCAGTTCTTC; CDR3 protein: CASRLPLAIYEQFF
J gene: TRBJ1-4; V gene: TRBV7-9; clone size: .; CDR3 length: 15; D gene: .; CDR3 DNA: TGTGCCAGCAGCATCCAACAGGGTACTAATGAAAAACTGTTTTTT; CDR3 protein: CASSIQQGTNEKLFF
J gene: TRBJ2-3; V gene: TRBV5-1; clone size: .; CDR3 length: 16; D gene: TRBD2; CDR3 DNA: TGCGCCAGCAGCCTAGACCGGCGGGAGAGCACAGATACGCAGTATTTT; CDR3 protein: CASSLDRRESTDTQYF
J gene: TRBJ1-2; V gene: TRBV11-2; clone size: .; CDR3 length: 14; D gene: .; CDR3 DNA: TGTGCCAGCAGCTTAGGGAGGGACGTACATGGCTACACCTTC; CDR3 protein: CASSLGRDVHGYTF
J gene: TRBJ2-3; V gene: TRBV5-1; clone size: .; CDR3 length: 14; D gene: .; CDR3 DNA: TGCGCCAGCAGCATGGACAAGTCCACAGATACGCAGTATTTT; CDR3 protein: CASSMDKSTDTQYF
J gene: TRBJ1-2; V gene: TRBV11-2; clone size: .; CDR3 length: 13; D gene: .; CDR3 DNA: TGTGCCAGCAGCTTATGGGGTGCGGATGGCTACACCTTC; CDR3 protein: CASSLWGADGYTF
J gene: TRBJ1-2; V gene: TRBV12-3/TRBV12-4; clone size: .; CDR3 length: 13; D gene: TRBD1; CDR3 DNA: TGTGCCAGTAGAACACAGGGGGCGGGTGGCTACACCTTC; CDR3 protein: CASRTQGAGGYTF
J gene: TRBJ1-2; V gene: TRBV19; clone size: .; CDR3 length: 16; D gene: TRBD1; CDR3 DNA: TGTGCCAGTAGTACCGCGGGACAGGGCGCCCATGGGGGCTACACCTTC; CDR3 protein: CASSTAGQGAHGGYTF
J gene: TRBJ1-1; V gene: TRBV9; clone size: .; CDR3 length: 14; D gene: .; CDR3 DNA: TGTGCCAGCAGCGCCAGGACTGAGAAAGGTGAAGCTTTCTTT; CDR3 protein: CASSARTEKGEAFF
J gene: TRBJ2-1; V gene: TRBV11-2; clone size: .; CDR3 length: 16; D gene: TRBD2; CDR3 DNA: TGTGCCAGCAGCTTAGGGGCTAGCGGGAGTTACCATGAGCAGTTCTTC; CDR3 protein: CASSLGASGSYHEQFF
J gene: TRBJ1-3; V gene: TRBV30; clone size: .; CDR3 length: 13; D gene: .; CDR3 DNA: TGTGCCTGGAGCGGCGAGTTTGGAAACACCATATATTTT; CDR3 protein: CAWSGEFGNTIYF
J gene: TRBJ1-3; V gene: TRBV6-5; clone size: .; CDR3 length: 15; D gene: .; CDR3 DNA: TGTGCCAGCAGTTACGCGGAAGGCCCTGGAAACACCATATATTTT; CDR3 protein: CASSYAEGPGNTIYF
J gene: TRBJ1-2; V gene: TRBV3-1/TRBV3-2; clone size: few; CDR3 length: 16; D gene: TRBD1; CDR3 DNA: TGTGCCAGCAGCCAAGCCGACAGGGGCCGTCCCTATGGCTACACCTTC; CDR3 protein: CASSQADRGRPYGYTF
J gene: TRBJ2-1; V gene: TRBV24-1; clone size: .; CDR3 length: 13; D gene: TRBD2; CDR3 DNA: TGTGCCACCAGCACGATGACTAGCCTTGAGCAGTTCTTC; CDR3 protein: CATSTMTSLEQFF
J gene: TRBJ1-2; V gene: TRBV25-1; clone size: .; CDR3 length: 15; D gene: .; CDR3 DNA: TGTGCCAGCAGTGGTTGGACGGCCTTTAACTATGGCTACACCTTC; CDR3 protein: CASSGWTAFNYGYTF
J gene: TRBJ1-5; V gene: TRBV5-6; clone size: .; CDR3 length: 14; D gene: .; CDR3 DNA: TGTGCCAGCAGCTTTCAGGGGATCAATCAGCCCCAGCATTTT; CDR3 protein: CASSFQGINQPQHF